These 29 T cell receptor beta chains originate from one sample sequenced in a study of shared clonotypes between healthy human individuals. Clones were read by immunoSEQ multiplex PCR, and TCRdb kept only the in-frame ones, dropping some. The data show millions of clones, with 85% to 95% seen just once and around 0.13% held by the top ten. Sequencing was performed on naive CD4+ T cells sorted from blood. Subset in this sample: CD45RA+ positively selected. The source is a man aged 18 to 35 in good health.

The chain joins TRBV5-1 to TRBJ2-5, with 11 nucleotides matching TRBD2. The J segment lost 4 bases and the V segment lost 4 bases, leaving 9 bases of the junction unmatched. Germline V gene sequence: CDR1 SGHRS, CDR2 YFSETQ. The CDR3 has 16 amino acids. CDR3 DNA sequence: TGCGCCAGCAGCCAAACTAGCGGGGGTGAAGGAGAGACCCAGTACTTC. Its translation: CASSQTSGGEGETQYF.

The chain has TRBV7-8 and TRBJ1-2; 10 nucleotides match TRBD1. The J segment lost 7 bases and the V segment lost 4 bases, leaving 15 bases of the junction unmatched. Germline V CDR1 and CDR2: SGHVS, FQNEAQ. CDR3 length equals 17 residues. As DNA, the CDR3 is TGTGCCAGCAGCTCTACCTGGACAGGGGGAGCCTACGGTGGCTACACCTTC. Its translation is CASSSTWTGGAYGGYTF.

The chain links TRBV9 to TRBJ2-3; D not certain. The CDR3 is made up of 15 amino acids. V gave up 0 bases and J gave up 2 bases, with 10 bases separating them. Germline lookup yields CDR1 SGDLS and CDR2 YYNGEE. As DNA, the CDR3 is TGTGCCAGCAGCGTAGCGTACGGATACACAGATACGCAGTATTTT. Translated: CASSVAYGYTDTQYF.

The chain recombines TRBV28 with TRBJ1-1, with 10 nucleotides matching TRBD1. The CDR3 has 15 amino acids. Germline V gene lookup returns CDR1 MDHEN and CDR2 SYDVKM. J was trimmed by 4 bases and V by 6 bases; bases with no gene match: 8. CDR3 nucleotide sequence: TGTGCCAGCAGACGGGACAGGGGAGGGAGCACTGAAGCTTTCTTT. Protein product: CASRRDRGGSTEAFF.

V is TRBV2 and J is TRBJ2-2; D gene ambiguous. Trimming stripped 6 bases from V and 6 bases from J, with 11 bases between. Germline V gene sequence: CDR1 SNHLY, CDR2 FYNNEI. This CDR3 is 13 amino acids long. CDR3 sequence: CASRKSVAGELFF. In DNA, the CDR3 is TGTGCCAGCAGGAAATCGGTGGCCGGGGAGCTGTTTTTT.

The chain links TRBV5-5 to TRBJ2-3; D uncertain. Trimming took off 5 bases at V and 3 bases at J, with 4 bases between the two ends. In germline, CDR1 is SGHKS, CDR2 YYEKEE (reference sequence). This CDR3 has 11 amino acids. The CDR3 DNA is TGTGCCAGCAGTCTTACAGATACGCAGTATTTT. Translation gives CASSLTDTQYF.

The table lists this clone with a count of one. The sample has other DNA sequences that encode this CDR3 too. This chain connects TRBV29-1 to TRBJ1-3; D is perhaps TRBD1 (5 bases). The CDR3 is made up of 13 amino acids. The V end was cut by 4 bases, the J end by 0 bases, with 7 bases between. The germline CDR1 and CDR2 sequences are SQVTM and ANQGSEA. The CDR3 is CSVGQSSGNTIYF. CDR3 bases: TGCAGCGTTGGACAGAGCTCTGGAAACACCATATATTTT.

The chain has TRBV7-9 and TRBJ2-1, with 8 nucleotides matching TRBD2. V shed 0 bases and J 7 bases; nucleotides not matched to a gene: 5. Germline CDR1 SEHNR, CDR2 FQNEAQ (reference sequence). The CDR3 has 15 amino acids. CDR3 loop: CASSLAREGQNEQFF. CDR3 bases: TGTGCCAGCAGCTTAGCCCGGGAGGGCCAGAATGAGCAGTTCTTC.

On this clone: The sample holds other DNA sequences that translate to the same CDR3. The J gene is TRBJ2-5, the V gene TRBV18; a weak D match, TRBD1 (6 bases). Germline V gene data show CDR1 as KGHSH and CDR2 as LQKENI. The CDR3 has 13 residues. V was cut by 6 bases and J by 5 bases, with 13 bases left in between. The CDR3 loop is CASSQQGRETQYF. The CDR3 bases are TGTGCCAGCTCTCAACAGGGCCGCGAGACCCAGTACTTC.

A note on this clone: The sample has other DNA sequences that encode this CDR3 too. The CDR3 protein is CASSVGAGMNTEAFF. CDR3 nucleotides: TGTGCCAGCAGCGTAGGTGCCGGGATGAACACTGAAGCTTTCTTT. J is TRBJ1-1 and V is TRBV9; D not resolved. From germline, CDR1 is SGDLS and CDR2 YYNGEE. V lost 0 bases and J 0 bases, leaving 9 bases between the germline ends. The CDR3 runs to 15 residues.

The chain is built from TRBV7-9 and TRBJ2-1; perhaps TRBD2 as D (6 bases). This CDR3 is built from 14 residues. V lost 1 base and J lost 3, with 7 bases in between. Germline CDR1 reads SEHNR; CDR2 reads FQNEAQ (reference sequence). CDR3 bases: TGTGCCAGCAGCTTAGGCGGGGTCTACAATGAGCAGTTCTTC. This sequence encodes CASSLGGVYNEQFF.

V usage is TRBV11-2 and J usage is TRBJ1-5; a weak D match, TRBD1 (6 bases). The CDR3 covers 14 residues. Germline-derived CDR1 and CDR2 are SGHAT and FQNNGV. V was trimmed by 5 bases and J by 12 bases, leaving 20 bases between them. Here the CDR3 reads CASSPSKGQGFQHF. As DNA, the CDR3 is TGTGCCAGCAGCCCTTCAAAAGGGCAGGGGTTCCAGCATTTT.

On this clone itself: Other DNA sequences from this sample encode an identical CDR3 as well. The CDR3 sequence: CASSVGGTLNTEAFF. The CDR3 DNA reads TGTGCCAGCAGCGTAGGAGGGACACTGAACACTGAAGCTTTCTTT. V usage is TRBV9 and J usage is TRBJ1-1, with a tentative D call TRBD1 (6 bases). CDR1 and CDR2 from the germline V gene are SGDLS and YYNGEE. The ends were cut back, 0 bases at V and 0 bases at J, with 9 bases in the middle. This CDR3 has 15 amino acids.

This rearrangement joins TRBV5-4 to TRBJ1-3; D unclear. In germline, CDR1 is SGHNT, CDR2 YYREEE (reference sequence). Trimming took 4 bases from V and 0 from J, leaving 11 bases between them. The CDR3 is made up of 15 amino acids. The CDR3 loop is CASSTGLSSGNTIYF. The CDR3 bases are TGTGCCAGCAGCACGGGCCTTTCCTCTGGAAACACCATATATTTT.

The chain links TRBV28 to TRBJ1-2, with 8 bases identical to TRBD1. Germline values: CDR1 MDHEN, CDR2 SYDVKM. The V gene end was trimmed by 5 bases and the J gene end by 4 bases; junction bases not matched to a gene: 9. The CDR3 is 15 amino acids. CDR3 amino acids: CASSTTGGNVYGYTF. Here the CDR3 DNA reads TGTGCCAGCAGTACAACAGGGGGGAACGTCTATGGCTACACCTTC.

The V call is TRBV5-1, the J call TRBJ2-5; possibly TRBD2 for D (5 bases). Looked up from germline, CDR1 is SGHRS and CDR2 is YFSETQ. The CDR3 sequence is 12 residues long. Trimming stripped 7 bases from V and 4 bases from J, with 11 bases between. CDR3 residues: CASGSQAETQYF. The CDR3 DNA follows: TGCGCCAGCGGGAGTCAAGCAGAGACCCAGTACTTC.

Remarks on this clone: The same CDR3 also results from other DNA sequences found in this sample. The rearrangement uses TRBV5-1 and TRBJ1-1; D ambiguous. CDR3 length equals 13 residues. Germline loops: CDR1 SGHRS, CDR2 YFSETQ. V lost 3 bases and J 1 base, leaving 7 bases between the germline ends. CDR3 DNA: TGCGCCAGCAGCTCGGGAAGGAACACTGAAGCTTTCTTT. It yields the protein CASSSGRNTEAFF. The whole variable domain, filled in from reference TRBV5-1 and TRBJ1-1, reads KAGVTQTPRYLIKTRGQQVTLSCSPISGHRSVSWYQQTPGQGLQFLFEYFSETQRNKGNFPGRFSGRQFSNSRSEMNVSTLELGDSALYLCASSSGRNTEAFFGQGTRLTVV.

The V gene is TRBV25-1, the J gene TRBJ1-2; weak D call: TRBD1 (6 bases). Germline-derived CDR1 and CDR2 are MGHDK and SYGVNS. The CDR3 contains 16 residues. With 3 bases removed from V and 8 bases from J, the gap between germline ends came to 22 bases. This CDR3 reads CASSDSSGGGQRGYTF. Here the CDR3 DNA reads TGTGCCAGCAGTGACTCATCGGGGGGCGGGCAACGGGGCTACACCTTC.

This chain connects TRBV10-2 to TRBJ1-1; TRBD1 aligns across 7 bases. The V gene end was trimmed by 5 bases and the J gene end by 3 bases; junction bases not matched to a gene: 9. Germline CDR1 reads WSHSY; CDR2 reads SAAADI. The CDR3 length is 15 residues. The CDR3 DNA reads TGCGCCAGCAGTCTCCCCGCCGGACAGGACACTGAAGCTTTCTTT. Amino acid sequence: CASSLPAGQDTEAFF.

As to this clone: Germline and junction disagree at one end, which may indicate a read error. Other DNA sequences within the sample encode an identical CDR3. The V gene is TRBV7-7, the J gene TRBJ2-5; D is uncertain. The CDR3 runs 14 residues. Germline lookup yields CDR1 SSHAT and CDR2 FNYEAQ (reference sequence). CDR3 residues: CASSLYGLQETQYF. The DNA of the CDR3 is TGTGCTAGCAGCTTATACGGGCTCCAAGAGACCCAGTACTTC.

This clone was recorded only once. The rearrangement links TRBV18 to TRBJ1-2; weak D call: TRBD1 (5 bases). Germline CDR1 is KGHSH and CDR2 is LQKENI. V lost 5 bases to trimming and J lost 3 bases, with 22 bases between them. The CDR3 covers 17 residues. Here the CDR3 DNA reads TGTGCCAGCTCATCCACCCCCGGGGCCCTCCCGGACTATGGCTACACCTTC. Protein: CASSSTPGALPDYGYTF.

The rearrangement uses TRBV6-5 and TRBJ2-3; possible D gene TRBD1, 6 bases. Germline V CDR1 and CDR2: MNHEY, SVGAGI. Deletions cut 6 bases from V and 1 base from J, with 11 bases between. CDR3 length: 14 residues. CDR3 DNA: TGTGCCAGCAGAATAAACAGGGGCACAGATACGCAGTATTTT. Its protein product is CASRINRGTDTQYF.

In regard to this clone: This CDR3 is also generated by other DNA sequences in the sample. The CDR3 coding sequence is TGTGCCAGCAGTCGGTATAATGAGCAGTTCTTC. It is translated as CASSRYNEQFF. The chain employs TRBV2 and TRBJ2-1; D unclear. V was shortened by 5 bases and J by 7 bases, with 6 bases between the two germline ends. This CDR3 region has 11 residues. The germline V gene encodes CDR1 SNHLY and CDR2 FYNNEI.

The CDR3 nucleotides read TGTGCCAGCGGCCTGAATCAGCCCCAGCATTTT. This gives the protein CASGLNQPQHF. The rearrangement links TRBV6-5 to TRBJ1-5, with no clear D. Trimming shortened V by 8 bases and J by 4 bases, and 6 bases separated the two germline ends. CDR1 MNHEY and CDR2 SVGAGI come from the germline V gene. The CDR3 runs 11 residues.

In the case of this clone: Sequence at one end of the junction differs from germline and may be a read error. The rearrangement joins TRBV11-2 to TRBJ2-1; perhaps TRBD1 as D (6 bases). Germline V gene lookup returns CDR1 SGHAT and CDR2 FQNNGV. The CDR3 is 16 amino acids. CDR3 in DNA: TGTGCCAGCAGCTTACAGGCGTTAGGACAGTACAATGAGCAGCTCTTC. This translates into CASSLQALGQYNEQLF. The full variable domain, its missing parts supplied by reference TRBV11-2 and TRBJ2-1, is EAGVAQSPRYKIIEKRQSVAFWCNPISGHATLYWYQQILGQGPKLLIQFQNNGVVDDSQLPKDRFSAERLKGVDSTLKIQPAKLEDSAVYLCASSLQALGQYNEQLFGPGTRLTVL.

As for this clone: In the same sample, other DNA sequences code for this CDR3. The DNA of the CDR3 is TGCGCCAGCTCCGAAAGCGGGAGGTCCGAGCAGTACTTC. It codes for CASSESGRSEQYF. The chain uses TRBV10-1 and TRBJ2-7; 9 bases align to TRBD2. The CDR3 totals 13 residues. V gave up 8 bases and J gave up 6 bases; unmatched junction bases: 8. Germline CDR1 WNHNN, CDR2 SYGVQD (reference sequence).

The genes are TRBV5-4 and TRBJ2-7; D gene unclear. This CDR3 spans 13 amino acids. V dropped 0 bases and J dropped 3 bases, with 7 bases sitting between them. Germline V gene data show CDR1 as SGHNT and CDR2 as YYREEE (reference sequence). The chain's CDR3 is CASSLAGFYEQYF. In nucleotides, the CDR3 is TGTGCCAGCAGCTTGGCAGGATTCTACGAGCAGTACTTC.

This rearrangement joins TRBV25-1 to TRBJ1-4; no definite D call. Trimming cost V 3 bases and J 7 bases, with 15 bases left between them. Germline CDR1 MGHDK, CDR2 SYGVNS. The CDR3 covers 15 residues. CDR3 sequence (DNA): TGTGCCAGCAGTGACCCTGTAATGTCCGTTGAAAAACTGTTTTTT. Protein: CASSDPVMSVEKLFF.

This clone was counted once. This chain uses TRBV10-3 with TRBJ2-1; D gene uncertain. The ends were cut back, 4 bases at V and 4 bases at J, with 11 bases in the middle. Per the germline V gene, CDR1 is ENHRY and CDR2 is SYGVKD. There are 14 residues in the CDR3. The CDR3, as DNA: TGTGCCATCAGTGGTAGGTCAGTGTACAATGAGCAGTTCTTC. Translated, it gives CAISGRSVYNEQFF.